This T cell receptor beta chain was profiled in a study of T cells in Graves' hyperthyroidism and ophthalmopathy. This clonotype was recorded at least ten times. Its specificity is unknown. General study results and limits: Ophthalmopathy and stable hyperthyroidism were separated by a 13 V-J model.

RNA transcripts gave rise to amplified TCR beta CDR3 regions. The study used the HTBI primer set for a first-round RT-PCR of the TCR CDR3. TCRdb called the multiplex PCR reads again in MiXCR, with one record for every CDR3 protein. This table holds 450,000 to 700,000 distinct CDR3 sequences, 35% to 55% found once. Trimming stripped 4 bases from V and 4 bases from J, with 7 bases between. Germline CDR1 reads SGHTA; CDR2 reads FQGNSA. This CDR3 is built from 13 residues. The specimen was peripheral blood or thyroid tissue (not recorded which). The chain uses TRBV7-2 and TRBJ2-2; D is unresolved. The TCR sequence derives from an adult woman with Graves' disease, either hyperthyroidism or ophthalmopathy (not recorded which). The CDR3 DNA reads TGTGCCAGCAGCTGGAAGGGCACCGGGGAGCTGTTTTTT. This codes for CASSWKGTGELFF. Variable domain in full (rest from reference TRBV7-2 and TRBJ2-2): GAGVSQSPSNKVTEKGKDVELRCDPISGHTALYWYRQSLGQGLEFLIYFQGNSAPDKSGLPSDRFSAERTGGSVSTLTIQRTQQEDSAVYLCASSWKGTGELFFGEGSRLTVL.